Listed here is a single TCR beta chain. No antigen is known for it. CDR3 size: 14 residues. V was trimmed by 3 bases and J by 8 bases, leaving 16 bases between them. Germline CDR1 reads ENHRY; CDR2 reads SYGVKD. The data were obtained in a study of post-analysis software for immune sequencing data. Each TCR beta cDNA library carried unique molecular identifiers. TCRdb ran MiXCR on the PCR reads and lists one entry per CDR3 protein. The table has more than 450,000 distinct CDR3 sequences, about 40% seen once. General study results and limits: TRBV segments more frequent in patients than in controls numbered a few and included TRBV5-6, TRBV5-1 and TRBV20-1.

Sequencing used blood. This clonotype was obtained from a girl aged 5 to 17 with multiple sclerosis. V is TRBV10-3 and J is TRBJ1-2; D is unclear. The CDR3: CAISDPRPAWGYTF. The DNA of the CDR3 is TGTGCCATCAGTGACCCCCGGCCCGCGTGGGGCTACACCTTC.